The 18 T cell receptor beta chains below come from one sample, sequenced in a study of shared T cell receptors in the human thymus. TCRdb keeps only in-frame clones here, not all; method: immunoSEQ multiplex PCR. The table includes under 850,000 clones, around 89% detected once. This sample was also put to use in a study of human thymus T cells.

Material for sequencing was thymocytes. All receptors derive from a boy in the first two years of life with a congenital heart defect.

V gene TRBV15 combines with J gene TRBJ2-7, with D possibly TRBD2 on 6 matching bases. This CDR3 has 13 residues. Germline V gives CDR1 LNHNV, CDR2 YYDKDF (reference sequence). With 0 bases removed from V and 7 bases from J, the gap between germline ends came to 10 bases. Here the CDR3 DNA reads TGTGCCACCAGCAGAGATCGGAGGGAGGAGCAGTACTTC. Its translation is CATSRDRREEQYF.

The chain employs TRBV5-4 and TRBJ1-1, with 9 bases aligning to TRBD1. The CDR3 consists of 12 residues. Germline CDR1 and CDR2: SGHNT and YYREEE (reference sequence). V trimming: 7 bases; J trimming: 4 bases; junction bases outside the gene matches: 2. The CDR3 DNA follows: TGTGCCAGCGGGACAGGGAGCACTGAAGCTTTCTTT. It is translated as CASGTGSTEAFF.

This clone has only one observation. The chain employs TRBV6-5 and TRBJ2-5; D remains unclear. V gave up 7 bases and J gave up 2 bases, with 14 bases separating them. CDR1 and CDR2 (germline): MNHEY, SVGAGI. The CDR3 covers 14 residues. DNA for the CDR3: TGTGCCAGCAAAAATGTCCAGGATCAAGAGACCCAGTACTTC. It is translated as CASKNVQDQETQYF.

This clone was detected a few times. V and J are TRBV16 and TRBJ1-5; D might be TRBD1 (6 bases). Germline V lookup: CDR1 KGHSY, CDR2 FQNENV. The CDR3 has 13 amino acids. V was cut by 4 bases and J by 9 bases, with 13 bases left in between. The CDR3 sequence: CASSPDRWWPQHF. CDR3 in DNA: TGTGCCAGCAGCCCTGACAGGTGGTGGCCCCAGCATTTT.

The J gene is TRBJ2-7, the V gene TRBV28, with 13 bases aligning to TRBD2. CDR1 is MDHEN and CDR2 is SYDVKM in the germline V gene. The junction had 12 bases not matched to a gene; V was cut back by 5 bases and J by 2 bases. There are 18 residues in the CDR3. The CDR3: CASSLTSGRAAPPYEQYF. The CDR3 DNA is TGTGCCAGCAGTCTCACTAGCGGGAGGGCCGCCCCCCCCTACGAGCAGTACTTC.

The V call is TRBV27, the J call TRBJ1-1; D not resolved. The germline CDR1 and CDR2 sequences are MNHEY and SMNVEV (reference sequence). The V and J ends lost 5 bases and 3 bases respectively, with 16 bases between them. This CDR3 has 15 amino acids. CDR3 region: CASSLGKQLHTEAFF. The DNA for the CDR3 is TGTGCCAGCAGTCTCGGGAAGCAGCTCCACACTGAAGCTTTCTTT.

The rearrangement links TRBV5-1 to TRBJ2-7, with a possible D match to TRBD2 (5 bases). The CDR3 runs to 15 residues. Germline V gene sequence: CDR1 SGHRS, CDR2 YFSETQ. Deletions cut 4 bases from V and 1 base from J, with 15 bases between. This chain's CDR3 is CASSIGLHASYEQYF. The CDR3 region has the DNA TGCGCCAGCAGCATTGGACTGCATGCTTCCTACGAGCAGTACTTC. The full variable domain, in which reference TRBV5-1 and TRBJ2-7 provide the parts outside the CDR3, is KAGVTQTPRYLIKTRGQQVTLSCSPISGHRSVSWYQQTPGQGLQFLFEYFSETQRNKGNFPGRFSGRQFSNSRSEMNVSTLELGDSALYLCASSIGLHASYEQYFGPGTRLTVT.

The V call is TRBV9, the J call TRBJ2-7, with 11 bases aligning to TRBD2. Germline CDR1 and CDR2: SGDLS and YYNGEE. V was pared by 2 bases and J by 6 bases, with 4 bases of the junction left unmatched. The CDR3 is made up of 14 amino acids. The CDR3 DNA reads TGTGCCAGCAGCGTCTTAGCGGGAGGGTGCGAGCAGTACTTC. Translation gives CASSVLAGGCEQYF.

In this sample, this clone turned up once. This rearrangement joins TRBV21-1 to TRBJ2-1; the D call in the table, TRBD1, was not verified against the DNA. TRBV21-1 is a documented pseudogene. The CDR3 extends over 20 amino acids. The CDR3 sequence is CASSKVGTGHPQGTYNEQFF. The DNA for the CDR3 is TGTGCCAGCAGCAAAGTCGGGACAGGGCATCCTCAGGGGACCTACAATGAGCAGTTCTTC.

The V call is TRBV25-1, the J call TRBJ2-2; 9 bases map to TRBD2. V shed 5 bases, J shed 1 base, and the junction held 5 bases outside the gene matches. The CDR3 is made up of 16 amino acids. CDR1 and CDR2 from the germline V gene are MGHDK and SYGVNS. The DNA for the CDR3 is TGTGCCAGCAGTAAGACTAGCGGCCTGAACACCGGGGAGCTGTTTTTT. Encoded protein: CASSKTSGLNTGELFF.

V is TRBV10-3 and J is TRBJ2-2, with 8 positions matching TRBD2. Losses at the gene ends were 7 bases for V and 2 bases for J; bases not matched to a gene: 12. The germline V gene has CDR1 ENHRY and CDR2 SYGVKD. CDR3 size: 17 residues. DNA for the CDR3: TGTGCCATCACTCGAAACCCGGGACTAGAAAACACCGGGGAGCTGTTTTTT. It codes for CAITRNPGLENTGELFF.

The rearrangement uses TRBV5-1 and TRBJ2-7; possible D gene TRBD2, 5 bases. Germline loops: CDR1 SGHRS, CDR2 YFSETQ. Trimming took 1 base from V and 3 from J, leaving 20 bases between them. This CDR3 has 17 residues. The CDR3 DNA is TGCGCCAGCAGCTTGAAAGGGTCACTAGTGGGCGTCTACGAGCAGTACTTC. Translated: CASSLKGSLVGVYEQYF.

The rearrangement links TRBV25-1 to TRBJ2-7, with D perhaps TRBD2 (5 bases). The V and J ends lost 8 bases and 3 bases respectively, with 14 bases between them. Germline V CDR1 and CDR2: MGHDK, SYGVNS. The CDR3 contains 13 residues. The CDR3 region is CASRSGERYEQYF. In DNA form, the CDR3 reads TGTGCCAGCCGGTCTGGGGAGCGCTACGAGCAGTACTTC.

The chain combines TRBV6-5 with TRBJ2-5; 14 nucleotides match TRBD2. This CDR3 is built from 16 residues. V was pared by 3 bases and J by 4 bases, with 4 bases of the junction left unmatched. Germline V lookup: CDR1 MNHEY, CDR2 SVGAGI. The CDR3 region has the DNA TGTGCCAGCAGTTATTACGGACTAGCGGGAGGAGAGACCCAGTACTTC. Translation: CASSYYGLAGGETQYF.

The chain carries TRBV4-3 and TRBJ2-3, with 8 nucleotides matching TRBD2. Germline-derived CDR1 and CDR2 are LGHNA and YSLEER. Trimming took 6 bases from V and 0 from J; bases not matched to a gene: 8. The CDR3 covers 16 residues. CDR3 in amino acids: CASRGPGLGSTDTQYF. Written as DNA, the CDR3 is TGCGCCAGCAGGGGGCCGGGACTAGGAAGCACAGATACGCAGTATTTT.

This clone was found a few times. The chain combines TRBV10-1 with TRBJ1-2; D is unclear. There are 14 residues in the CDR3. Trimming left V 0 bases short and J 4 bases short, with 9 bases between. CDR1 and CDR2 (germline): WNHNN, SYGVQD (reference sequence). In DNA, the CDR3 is TGCGCCAGCAGTGAGTCAAGGACTCCCTATGGCTACACCTTC. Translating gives CASSESRTPYGYTF.

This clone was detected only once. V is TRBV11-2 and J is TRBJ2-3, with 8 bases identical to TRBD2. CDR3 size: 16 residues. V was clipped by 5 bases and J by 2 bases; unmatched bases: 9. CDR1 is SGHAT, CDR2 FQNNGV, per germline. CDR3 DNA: TGTGCCAGCAGCCCACGGGAGCGGGAGCCCACAGATACGCAGTATTTT. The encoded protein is CASSPREREPTDTQYF.

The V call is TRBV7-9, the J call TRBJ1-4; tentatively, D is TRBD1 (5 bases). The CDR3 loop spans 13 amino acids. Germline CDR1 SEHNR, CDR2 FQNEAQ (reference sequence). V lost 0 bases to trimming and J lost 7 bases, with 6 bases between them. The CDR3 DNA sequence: TGTGCCAGCAGCTTAGCGGGGCTTGAAAAACTGTTTTTT. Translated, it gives CASSLAGLEKLFF.